The next 18 T cell receptor beta chains were all read from a single sample in a study of cytomegalovirus exposure and HLA in healthy donors. In the PCR, 60 Vbeta and 13 Jbeta primers were used. Libraries were prepared by immunoSEQ multiplex PCR; TCRdb keeps only in-frame clonotypes and omits some of them. The data contain roughly 34,000 clones, roughly 67% of them singletons. Input material: PBMCs. These TCRs come from a man aged 35 to 55 in good health and CMV-seropositive.

The V and J genes are TRBV2 and TRBJ2-2, with a possible D match to TRBD2 (5 bases). Trimming shortened V by 7 bases and J by 4 bases, and 16 bases separated the two germline ends. Germline lookup yields CDR1 SNHLY and CDR2 FYNNEI. This CDR3 comprises 15 residues. The CDR3 coding sequence is TGTGCCAGCACCGAGAGGGCCGCGGGCACCGGGGAGCTGTTTTTT. Its protein is CASTERAAGTGELFF.

The CDR3 DNA reads TGTGCTAGTGGTTTGGTACAGGGGGACACCGGGGAGCTGTTTTTT. Protein: CASGLVQGDTGELFF. V and J are TRBV12-5 and TRBJ2-2; TRBD1 matches at 8 bases. The V and J ends lost 0 bases and 3 bases, in that order; junction bases with no gene match: 0. The CDR3 has 15 residues. The germline CDR1 and CDR2 sequences are LGHNT and FRNRAP.

This clone was counted a few times. The rearrangement uses TRBV6-5 and TRBJ2-7, with 11 bases identical to TRBD2. This CDR3 contains 15 residues. Germline V gene data show CDR1 as MNHEY and CDR2 as SVGAGI. V shed 2 bases and J 0 bases; nucleotides not matched to a gene: 0. CDR3 in amino acids: CASSYTSGGSYEQYF. The CDR3 DNA follows: TGTGCCAGCAGTTACACTAGCGGGGGCTCCTACGAGCAGTACTTC.

V is TRBV28 and J is TRBJ1-1, with a weak D call TRBD1 (6 bases). The V end lost 8 bases, the J end lost 5 bases, and 12 bases lay between the germline ends. The CDR3 runs 12 residues. Germline V lookup: CDR1 MDHEN, CDR2 SYDVKM. The CDR3 DNA reads as TGTGCCAGCCACAAGGGGGGGACTGAAGCTTTCTTT. This gives the protein CASHKGGTEAFF. Looking up the rest from reference TRBV28 and TRBJ1-1 gives the full variable domain: DVKVTQSSRYLVKRTGEKVFLECVQDMDHENMFWYRQDPGLGLRLIYFSYDVKMKEKGDIPEGYSVSREKKERFSLILESASTNQTSMYLCASHKGGTEAFFGQGTRLTVV.

This clone was seen a few times. The chain is built from TRBV5-1 and TRBJ2-3; 11 bases fit TRBD1. Germline CDR1 SGHRS, CDR2 YFSETQ. V shed 0 bases and J 3 bases; nucleotides not matched to a gene: 0. The CDR3 totals 15 residues. In DNA form, the CDR3 reads TGCGCCAGCAGCTTGGGGGACAGGGGGACAGATACGCAGTATTTT. Its protein is CASSLGDRGTDTQYF.

The J gene is TRBJ1-5, the V gene TRBV30, with D maybe TRBD1 (6 bases). The CDR3 contains 16 residues. V was pared by 1 base and J by 1 base, with 14 bases between. CDR1 is GTSNPN and CDR2 is SVGIG in the germline V gene (reference sequence). CDR3 coding DNA: TGTGCCTGGAGTGGGGGGCAGTCGCGAAGCAATCAGCCCCAGCATTTT. Its protein product is CAWSGGQSRSNQPQHF.

The V call is TRBV5-6, the J call TRBJ1-3; D ambiguous. Germline V CDR1 and CDR2: SGHDT, YYEEEE. The CDR3 runs to 14 residues. V shed 3 bases and J shed 2 bases, with 9 bases lying between them. CDR3 loop: CASSWSEPGNTIYF. CDR3 DNA: TGTGCCAGCAGCTGGTCTGAGCCTGGAAACACCATATATTTT.

The rearrangement uses TRBV25-1 and TRBJ1-1; D possibly corresponds to TRBD1 (6 bases). V dropped 10 bases and J dropped 6 bases, with 15 bases sitting between them. This CDR3 region has 12 residues. CDR1 is MGHDK, CDR2 SYGVNS, per germline. The CDR3, as DNA: TGTGCCACCGCGGGGGGCCGGGCTGAAGCTTTCTTT. It encodes CATAGGRAEAFF.

V gene TRBV13 combines with J gene TRBJ1-1; 9 bases align to TRBD1. With V trimmed by 0 bases and J by 0 bases, 2 bases remained unmatched. This CDR3 has 16 amino acids. Germline V gives CDR1 PRHDT, CDR2 FYEKMQ (reference sequence). The CDR3 DNA reads TGTGCCAGCAGCTTAGGACAGGGGGCCTTGAACACTGAAGCTTTCTTT. The encoded protein is CASSLGQGALNTEAFF.

This clone was counted between two and nine times. The sample contains more than one DNA sequence encoding this CDR3. The chain recombines TRBV27 with TRBJ1-5; D unresolved. Trimming removed 6 bases at V and 7 bases at J, with 16 bases between. The length of the CDR3 is 14 residues. Germline V gene data show CDR1 as MNHEY and CDR2 as SMNVEV (reference sequence). The CDR3 DNA sequence: TGTGCCAGCAGCCTGGCGGGGTTTGACCAGCCCCAGCATTTT. This sequence encodes CASSLAGFDQPQHF.

This clone was seen just once. V usage is TRBV19 and J usage is TRBJ2-3, with 10 bases fitting TRBD2. The J segment lost 0 bases and the V segment lost 5 bases, leaving 5 bases of the junction unmatched. The germline V gene has CDR1 LNHDA and CDR2 SQIVND (reference sequence). This CDR3 region has 16 residues. The CDR3 sequence: CASSLSSGGSTDTQYF. The DNA for the CDR3 is TGTGCCAGTAGTCTCTCTAGCGGGGGTAGCACAGATACGCAGTATTTT.

This clone was detected only a few times. The chain is built from TRBV7-8 and TRBJ2-1; the match to TRBD2 covers 7 bases. This CDR3 spans 16 amino acids. V lost 5 bases to trimming and J lost 5 bases; unmatched junction nucleotides: 12. Germline loops: CDR1 SGHVS, CDR2 FQNEAQ. CDR3 DNA: TGTGCCAGCAGCCGCCGGGGGACGCGGGGGAACAATGAGCAGTTCTTC. Translating gives CASSRRGTRGNNEQFF.

The chain employs TRBV19 and TRBJ1-5; tentative D call: TRBD1 (5 bases). V lost 4 bases, J lost 6 bases, and 19 bases lay in between. The CDR3 length is 16 residues. CDR1 LNHDA and CDR2 SQIVND come from the germline V gene (reference sequence). DNA for the CDR3: TGTGCCAGTAGTAGCAGTGCAGGGAGGGCAGGTCAGCCCCAGCATTTT. Protein: CASSSSAGRAGQPQHF.

The genes are TRBV9 and TRBJ2-7; 8 bases agree with TRBD1. Germline lookup yields CDR1 SGDLS and CDR2 YYNGEE. V trimming: 2 bases; J trimming: 2 bases; junction bases outside the gene matches: 3. The CDR3 loop spans 14 amino acids. The CDR3 nucleotides are TGTGCCAGCAGCGTCCGGGACAGGACCTACGAGCAGTACTTC. This gives the protein CASSVRDRTYEQYF. The full variable domain, completed using reference TRBV9 and TRBJ2-7, is DSGVTQTPKHLITATGQRVTLRCSPRSGDLSVYWYQQSLDQGLQFLIQYYNGEERAKGNILERFSAQQFPDLHSELNLSSLELGDSALYFCASSVRDRTYEQYFGPGTRLTVT.

This clone was recorded a few times. The chain employs TRBV6-5 and TRBJ2-7, with TRBD1 as a possible D gene (6 bases). Germline assignment: CDR1 MNHEY and CDR2 SVGAGI. The CDR3 covers 14 residues. V dropped 4 bases and J dropped 2 bases, with 12 bases sitting between them. The CDR3 spells CASSSWTDPYEQYF. Here the CDR3 DNA reads TGTGCCAGCAGTTCTTGGACAGACCCCTACGAGCAGTACTTC.

The table lists this clone with a few counts. The genes are TRBV7-9 and TRBJ1-2, with unresolved D. CDR1 and CDR2 (germline): SEHNR, FQNEAQ (reference sequence). The CDR3 runs 13 residues. V lost 5 bases, J lost 4 bases, and 11 bases lay in between. The CDR3: CASSPQTGYGYTF. CDR3 DNA: TGTGCCAGCAGCCCCCAGACTGGCTATGGCTACACCTTC.

J is TRBJ1-2 and V is TRBV28; D is ambiguous. V gave up 6 bases and J gave up 6 bases, with 11 bases separating them. The CDR3 is 12 amino acids. Germline V gene sequence: CDR1 MDHEN, CDR2 SYDVKM. CDR3 bases: TGTGCCAGCAGCCTAGGACTCGATGGCTACACCTTC. The encoded protein is CASSLGLDGYTF.

This clone was seen more than once but under ten times. The rearrangement links TRBV18 to TRBJ2-1; TRBD2 matches 15 bases. The germline CDR1 and CDR2 sequences are KGHSH and LQKENI. The CDR3 covers 16 residues. Germline trimming cut 5 bases from V and 5 bases from J; bases unmatched to any gene: 4. The CDR3 DNA reads TGTGCCAGCTCAGACGGACTAGCGGGGGGGGACAATGAGCAGTTCTTC. This sequence encodes CASSDGLAGGDNEQFF.